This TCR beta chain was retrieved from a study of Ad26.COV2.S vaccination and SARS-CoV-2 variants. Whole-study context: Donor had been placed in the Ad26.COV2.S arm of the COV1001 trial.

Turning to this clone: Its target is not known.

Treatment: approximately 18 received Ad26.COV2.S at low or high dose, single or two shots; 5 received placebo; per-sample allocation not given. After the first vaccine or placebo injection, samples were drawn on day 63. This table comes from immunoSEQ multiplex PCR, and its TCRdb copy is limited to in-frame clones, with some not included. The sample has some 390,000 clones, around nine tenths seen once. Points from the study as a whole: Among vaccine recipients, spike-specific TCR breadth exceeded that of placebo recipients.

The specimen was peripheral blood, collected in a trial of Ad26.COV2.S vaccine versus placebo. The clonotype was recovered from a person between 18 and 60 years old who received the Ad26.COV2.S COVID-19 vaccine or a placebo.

The chain's CDR3 is CASSLLRPSLSNYGYTF. The CDR3 DNA sequence: TGTGCCAGCAGCTTGTTACGGCCGTCCCTTTCTAACTATGGCTACACCTTC. The V gene is TRBV5-4, the J gene TRBJ1-2; D call uncertain. Trimming pared 1 base from V and 0 bases from J, leaving 16 bases between. This CDR3 region has 17 residues. In germline, CDR1 is SGHNT, CDR2 YYREEE (reference sequence).